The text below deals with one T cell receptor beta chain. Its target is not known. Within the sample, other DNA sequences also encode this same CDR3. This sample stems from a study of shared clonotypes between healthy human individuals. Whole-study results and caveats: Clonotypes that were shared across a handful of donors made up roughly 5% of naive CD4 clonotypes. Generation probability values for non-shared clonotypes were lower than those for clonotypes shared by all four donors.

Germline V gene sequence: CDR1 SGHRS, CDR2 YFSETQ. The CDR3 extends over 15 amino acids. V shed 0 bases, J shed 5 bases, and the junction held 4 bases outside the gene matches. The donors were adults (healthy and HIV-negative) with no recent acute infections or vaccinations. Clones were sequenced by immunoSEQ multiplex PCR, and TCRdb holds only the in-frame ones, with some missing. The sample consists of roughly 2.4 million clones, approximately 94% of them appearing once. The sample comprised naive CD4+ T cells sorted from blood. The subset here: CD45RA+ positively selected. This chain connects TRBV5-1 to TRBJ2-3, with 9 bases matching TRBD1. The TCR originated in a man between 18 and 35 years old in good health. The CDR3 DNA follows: TGCGCCAGCAGCTTGGGGACAGGGGCCGGAGATACGCAGTATTTT. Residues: CASSLGTGAGDTQYF.